This T cell receptor beta chain originates from a study of CD8 T cells in ankylosing spondylitis. Whole-study findings and limits: A CD8+ phenotype characterized the disease-linked clones, which were relatively rare in peripheral blood. Clones linked to disease were reported to show significant enrichment in matched ankylosing spondylitis synovial fluid. Seemingly distinctive of ankylosing spondylitis blood was a TCR beta motif formed by eight highly homologous variants.

The CDR3 length is 13 residues. V lost 2 bases, J lost 7 bases, and 3 bases stayed unmatched. Germline V CDR1 and CDR2: DFQATT, SNEGSKA (reference sequence). For TCR beta, libraries came from quantitative 5'-RACE with molecular barcodes. TCRdb reanalysed the 5' RACE reads using MiXCR and keeps one entry per CDR3 protein. Of under 55,000 distinct CDR3 sequences in the sample, approximately 7% were seen once. This clonotype was seen many times. The target antigen is unknown. V usage is TRBV20-1 and J usage is TRBJ1-4; 8 bases align to TRBD1. This TCR was sampled from a female donor with ankylosing spondylitis or in good health (not recorded which). Sample: blood, either unsorted or a sorted T cell fraction (not recorded which). The CDR3 sequence is CSARQGATEKLFF. The CDR3 DNA reads TGCAGTGCTAGACAGGGGGCCACTGAAAAACTGTTTTTT.